The 20 T cell receptor beta chains below all came from one sample that was sequenced in a study of blood T cell repertoires in COVID-19. The repertoire was sequenced with immunoSEQ multiplex PCR; TCRdb's copy has only in-frame clones and lacks some. The sample lists hundreds of thousands of clones, roughly 89% seen once, with roughly 8.3% in the top ten. Source material: peripheral blood. The receptors were gathered from a woman aged 50 to 60 with COVID-19, enrolled during active disease.

This chain links TRBV6-5 with TRBJ1-6; 7 nucleotides match TRBD1. Germline V gives CDR1 MNHEY, CDR2 SVGAGI. The CDR3 is 14 residues long. The V gene end was trimmed by 6 bases and the J gene end by 8 bases; junction bases not matched to a gene: 7. The CDR3 loop is CASRRTGPDSPLHF. CDR3 sequence (DNA): TGTGCCAGCAGACGGACAGGTCCAGATTCACCCCTCCACTTT.

J is TRBJ1-1 and V is TRBV11-1, with D maybe TRBD1 (6 bases). Germline CDR1 SGHAT, CDR2 FQDESV (reference sequence). The CDR3 contains 16 residues. V was clipped by 2 bases and J by 3 bases, with 16 bases between them. CDR3 sequence (DNA): TGTGCCAGCAGCTTAAGGCGGGCGGGGGCTTACACTGAAGCTTTCTTT. This gives the protein CASSLRRAGAYTEAFF.

The V and J genes are TRBV7-2 and TRBJ2-5; TRBD2 matches 12 bases. The germline V gene encodes CDR1 SGHTA and CDR2 FQGNSA. The V and J ends lost 0 bases and 4 bases, in that order; junction bases with no gene match: 0. The CDR3 is made up of 15 amino acids. DNA of the CDR3: TGTGCCAGCAGCTTAGCGACTAGCGGGGGAGAGACCCAGTACTTC. This encodes CASSLATSGGETQYF. The full variable domain, rest sourced from reference TRBV7-2 and TRBJ2-5, is GAGVSQSPSNKVTEKGKDVELRCDPISGHTALYWYRQSLGQGLEFLIYFQGNSAPDKSGLPSDRFSAERTGGSVSTLTIQRTQQEDSAVYLCASSLATSGGETQYFGPGTRLLVL.

With regard to this clone: Other DNA sequences within the sample encode an identical CDR3. The chain recombines TRBV11-2 with TRBJ1-2, with TRBD1 matching over 7 bases. Germline CDR1 and CDR2: SGHAT and FQNNGV. J was trimmed by 6 bases and V by 4 bases; bases with no gene match: 2. The CDR3 runs to 12 residues. CDR3 residues: CASSSTGDGYTF. The CDR3 coding sequence is TGTGCCAGCAGCTCAACAGGGGATGGCTACACCTTC.

V and J are TRBV2 and TRBJ2-2, with 7 bases that match TRBD1. The germline CDR1 and CDR2 sequences are SNHLY and FYNNEI. Trimming at V came to 2 bases and at J to 4 bases, leaving 4 bases not matched to a gene. The length of the CDR3 is 15 residues. The CDR3, as DNA: TGTGCCAGCAGTGAAACCTCAGGGGGCACCGGGGAGCTGTTTTTT. It is translated as CASSETSGGTGELFF.

This clone was detected once. V and J are TRBV28 and TRBJ1-5, with a tentative D call TRBD1 (6 bases). CDR1 MDHEN and CDR2 SYDVKM come from the germline V gene. The CDR3 runs to 14 residues. V dropped 5 bases and J dropped 3 bases, with 11 bases sitting between them. The CDR3 nucleotides read TGTGCCAGCAGTCTCAGGGGTGCCAATCAGCCCCAGCATTTT. Amino acids: CASSLRGANQPQHF.

The V and J genes are TRBV14 and TRBJ1-1, with D unclear. The V end was cut by 4 bases, the J end by 7 bases, with 22 bases between. The CDR3 consists of 16 residues. Per the germline V gene, CDR1 is SGHDN and CDR2 is FVKESK. CDR3 DNA: TGTGCCAGCAGCCTAGACCGGACGGGGAGTGGGGTTGAAGCTTTCTTT. This sequence encodes CASSLDRTGSGVEAFF.

The J gene is TRBJ2-1, the V gene TRBV4-1, with D maybe TRBD1 (6 bases). The V gene lost 2 bases and the J gene lost 4 bases, with 18 bases spanning the gap. The CDR3 has 17 residues. Looked up from germline, CDR1 is MGHRA and CDR2 is YSYEKL. CDR3 in amino acids: CASSQRGTSSTYNEQFF. The CDR3 DNA sequence: TGCGCCAGCAGCCAAAGGGGGACGTCCTCTACGTACAATGAGCAGTTCTTC.

V is TRBV4-1 and J is TRBJ2-4; D not certain. The CDR3 has 15 residues. CDR1 MGHRA and CDR2 YSYEKL come from the germline V gene. Trimming shortened V by 1 base and J by 3 bases, and 10 bases separated the two germline ends. CDR3 loop: CASSQVPGIKNIQYF. For the CDR3, the DNA is TGCGCCAGCAGCCAAGTTCCGGGTATCAAAAACATTCAGTACTTC.

The chain couples TRBV9 to TRBJ1-1, with a weak D call TRBD1 (6 bases). The CDR3 contains 15 residues. CDR1 and CDR2 (germline): SGDLS, YYNGEE. V shed 3 bases and J shed 4 bases, with 16 bases lying between them. The CDR3 DNA sequence: TGTGCCAGCAGCGCCGAGGGGGTTGGGGGCACTGAAGCTTTCTTT. Translation gives CASSAEGVGGTEAFF. The variable domain in full, with the rest retrieved from reference TRBV9 and TRBJ1-1, is DSGVTQTPKHLITATGQRVTLRCSPRSGDLSVYWYQQSLDQGLQFLIQYYNGEERAKGNILERFSAQQFPDLHSELNLSSLELGDSALYFCASSAEGVGGTEAFFGQGTRLTVV.

This sequence joins TRBV7-9 and TRBJ1-1, with 8 bases that match TRBD1. The germline gives CDR1 SEHNR, CDR2 FQNEAQ (reference sequence). This CDR3 has 14 amino acids. V was pared by 5 bases and J by 4 bases, with 6 bases of the junction left unmatched. The CDR3: CASSARGRSTEAFF. The DNA for the CDR3 is TGTGCCAGCAGCGCCAGGGGGCGGAGCACTGAAGCTTTCTTT.

The chain couples TRBV3-1 (or the pseudogene TRBV3-2) to TRBJ1-2; D is perhaps TRBD1 (6 bases). Germline V lookup: CDR1 LGHDT, CDR2 YNNKEL (reference sequence). The V end lost 0 bases, the J end lost 9 bases, and 14 bases lay between the germline ends. The CDR3 covers 14 residues. The CDR3 is CASSQDRQGTSYTF. Written as DNA, the CDR3 is TGTGCCAGCAGCCAAGACCGGCAGGGGACGAGCTACACCTTC.

The chain recombines TRBV6-5 with TRBJ1-1; D possibly corresponds to TRBD1 (5 bases). This CDR3 region has 13 residues. Trimming took 1 base from V and 5 from J, leaving 8 bases between them. Germline assignment: CDR1 MNHEY and CDR2 SVGAGI. The CDR3 bases are TGTGCCAGCAGTTACTTGAAGGGGACTGAAGCTTTCTTT. Protein sequence: CASSYLKGTEAFF.

V is TRBV10-3 and J is TRBJ1-5, with TRBD1 matching over 10 bases. Germline V gene sequence: CDR1 ENHRY, CDR2 SYGVKD. Losses at the gene ends were 2 bases for V and 6 bases for J; bases not matched to a gene: 13. There are 18 residues in the CDR3. The CDR3 sequence is CAISERWEGQGPGQPQHF. In nucleotides, the CDR3 is TGTGCCATCAGTGAGAGGTGGGAGGGACAGGGGCCCGGTCAGCCCCAGCATTTT.

The chain employs TRBV6-5 and TRBJ2-1, with a possible D match to TRBD1 (6 bases). From germline, CDR1 is MNHEY and CDR2 SVGAGI. The CDR3 loop spans 14 amino acids. The germline V and J ends were trimmed by 8 bases and 7 bases, with 18 bases remaining between them. CDR3 bases: TGTGCCAGCCGCATCATGGACAGTCCAAATGAGCAGTTCTTC. It specifies CASRIMDSPNEQFF.

The rearrangement joins TRBV15 to TRBJ1-2, with 7 bases that match TRBD1. Losses at the gene ends were 0 bases for V and 6 bases for J; bases not matched to a gene: 7. Looked up from germline, CDR1 is LNHNV and CDR2 is YYDKDF (reference sequence). There are 15 residues in the CDR3. The DNA of the CDR3 is TGTGCCACCAGCAGAGAATCCGGGACAGCAAATGGCTACACCTTC. Its translation is CATSRESGTANGYTF.

The chain links TRBV3-1 (or the pseudogene TRBV3-2) to TRBJ2-1; D ambiguous. CDR3 size: 15 residues. The ends were cut back, 0 bases at V and 8 bases at J, with 14 bases in the middle. The germline V gene has CDR1 LGHDT and CDR2 YNNKEL (reference sequence). In nucleotides, the CDR3 is TGTGCCAGCAGCCAAGATCAGGCGATACTTGATGAGCAGTTCTTC. It translates to CASSQDQAILDEQFF.

The chain has TRBV7-9 and TRBJ2-1; D perhaps matches TRBD1 (6 bases). This CDR3 has 12 amino acids. V was shortened by 5 bases and J by 8 bases, with 10 bases between the two germline ends. The germline gives CDR1 SEHNR, CDR2 FQNEAQ (reference sequence). In DNA, the CDR3 is TGTGCCAGCAGCACTAAGGGGGATGAGCAGTTCTTC. Encoded protein: CASSTKGDEQFF.

This chain connects TRBV6-5 to TRBJ1-1, with TRBD1 identical over 7 bases. The CDR3 spans 13 residues. Germline V CDR1 and CDR2: MNHEY, SVGAGI. J lost 5 bases, V lost 10 bases, and 10 bases had no gene match. The CDR3 sequence is CATIPGGRTEAFF. CDR3 sequence (DNA): TGTGCCACCATCCCAGGGGGGAGAACTGAAGCTTTCTTT.

The chain links TRBV3-1 (or the pseudogene TRBV3-2) to TRBJ2-1; possibly TRBD2 for D (5 bases). Trimming cost V 0 bases and J 15 bases, with 18 bases left between them. The CDR3 contains 14 residues. Germline CDR1 is LGHDT and CDR2 is YNNKEL (reference sequence). The CDR3 nucleotides read TGTGCCAGCAGCCAAGATCCTCGCCGCCCGAGGGTGTTCTTC. It encodes CASSQDPRRPRVFF.